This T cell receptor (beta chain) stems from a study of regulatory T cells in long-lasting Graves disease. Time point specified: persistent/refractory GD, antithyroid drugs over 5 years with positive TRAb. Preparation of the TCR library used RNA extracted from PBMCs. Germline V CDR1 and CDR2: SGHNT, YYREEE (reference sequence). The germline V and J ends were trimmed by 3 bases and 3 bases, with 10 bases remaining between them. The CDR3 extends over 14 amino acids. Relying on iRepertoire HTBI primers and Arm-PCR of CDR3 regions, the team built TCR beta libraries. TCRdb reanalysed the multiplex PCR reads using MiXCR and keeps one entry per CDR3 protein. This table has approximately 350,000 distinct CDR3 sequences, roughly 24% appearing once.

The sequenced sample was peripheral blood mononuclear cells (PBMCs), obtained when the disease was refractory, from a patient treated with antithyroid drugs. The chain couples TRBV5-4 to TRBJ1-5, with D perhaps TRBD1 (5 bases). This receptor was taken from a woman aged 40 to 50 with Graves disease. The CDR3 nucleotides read TGTGCCAGCAGCTCTGGGGCAGACAATCAGCCCCAGCATTTT. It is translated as CASSSGADNQPQHF.